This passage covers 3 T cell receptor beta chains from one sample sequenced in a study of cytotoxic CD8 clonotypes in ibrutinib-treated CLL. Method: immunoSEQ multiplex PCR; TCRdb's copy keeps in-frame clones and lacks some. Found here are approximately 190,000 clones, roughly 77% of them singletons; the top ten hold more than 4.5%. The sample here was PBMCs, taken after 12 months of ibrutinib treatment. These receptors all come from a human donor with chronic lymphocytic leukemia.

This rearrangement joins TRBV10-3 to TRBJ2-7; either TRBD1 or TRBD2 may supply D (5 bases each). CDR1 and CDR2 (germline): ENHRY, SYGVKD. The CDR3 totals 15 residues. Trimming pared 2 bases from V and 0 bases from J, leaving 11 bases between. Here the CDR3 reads CAISEGPGTSYEQYF. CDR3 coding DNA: TGTGCCATCAGTGAGGGGCCAGGGACCTCCTACGAGCAGTACTTC.

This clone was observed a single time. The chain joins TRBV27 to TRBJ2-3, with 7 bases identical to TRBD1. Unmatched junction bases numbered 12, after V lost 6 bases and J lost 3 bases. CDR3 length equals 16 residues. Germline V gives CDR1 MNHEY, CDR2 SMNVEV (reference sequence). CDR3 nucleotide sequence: TGTGCCAGCAGGACAGGGATTGTGGGGATAACAGATACGCAGTATTTT. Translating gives CASRTGIVGITDTQYF.

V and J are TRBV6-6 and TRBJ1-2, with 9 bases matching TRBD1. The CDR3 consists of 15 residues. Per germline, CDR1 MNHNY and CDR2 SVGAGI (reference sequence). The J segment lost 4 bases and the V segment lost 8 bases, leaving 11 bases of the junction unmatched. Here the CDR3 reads CASYLSGQGVYGYTF. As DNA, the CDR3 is TGTGCCAGCTATCTCTCGGGACAGGGTGTCTATGGCTACACCTTC.